These T cell receptor beta chains were read from a single sample in a study of T-cell memory formation after mild COVID-19. TCRdb ran MiXCR on the 5' RACE reads and lists one entry per CDR3 protein. The sample contains 470,000 or so distinct CDR3 sequences, roughly 23% of which appear only once. The sample consisted of PBMCs or a T cell subset sorted from them (not recorded which). The receptors derive from an adult woman who had mild COVID-19 (a few samples of this study predate the infection). Cell type and time point are not known. Both conserved end residues are part of each CDR3. Fields, in order: CDR3 DNA, CDR3 protein, J gene, D gene, clone size, V gene. The D gene is left open where the match is weak. Size values are once, few and many counts, or a class for expanded clones, and some rows have none.

DNA: TGTGCCAGCAGCTTCGGGCGAGCTTTCTTT
CDR3: CASSFGRAFF
J: TRBJ1-1
D: NA
size: NA
V: TRBV7-9

DNA: TGTGCCAGCAGTCGGGTCCCCCAGGGCGGTAAGGATACGCAGTATTTT
CDR3: CASSRVPQGGKDTQYF
J: TRBJ2-3
D: NA
size: NA
V: TRBV12-3/TRBV12-4

DNA: TGCGCCAGCTCAGCAGGGGCCCCAAACACTGAAGCTTTCTTT
CDR3: CASSAGAPNTEAFF
J: TRBJ1-1
D: NA
size: NA
V: TRBV5-1

DNA: TGTGCCTGCGCGACAGGGGCACGATCCAATGAGCAGTTCTTC
CDR3: CACATGARSNEQFF
J: TRBJ2-1
D: TRBD1
size: NA
V: TRBV30

DNA: TGTGCCAGCAGCCCACGGGCCGAGGCGAGGCCTTTCTTT
CDR3: CASSPRAEARPFF
J: TRBJ1-1
D: NA
size: NA
V: TRBV3-1

DNA: TGTGCCAGCAGCAAGGACAGGGGATCCCCCGGGGAGCTGTTTTTT
CDR3: CASSKDRGSPGELFF
J: TRBJ2-2
D: TRBD1
size: NA
V: TRBV7-3

DNA: TGTGCCAGCAGCCAGGGACTAGCGGGCCAGTACAATGAGCAGTTCTTC
CDR3: CASSQGLAGQYNEQFF
J: TRBJ2-1
D: TRBD2
size: few
V: TRBV9

DNA: TGTGCCAGCCGGTGGACCAATGAGCAGTTCTTC
CDR3: CASRWTNEQFF
J: TRBJ2-1
D: NA
size: few
V: TRBV28

DNA: TGCGCCAGCAGCTTTGCATCAGGTTTCACGAACACTGAAGCTTTCTTT
CDR3: CASSFASGFTNTEAFF
J: TRBJ1-1
D: NA
size: NA
V: TRBV5-1

DNA: TGTGCCAGCAGCTTGCAGGCAGGGGCGACGACAGATACGCAGTATTTT
CDR3: CASSLQAGATTDTQYF
J: TRBJ2-3
D: NA
size: NA
V: TRBV5-5

DNA: TGTGCCACCAGTGATTTTGCGACAGGGGGCGGACGAGAGACCCAGTACTTC
CDR3: CATSDFATGGGRETQYF
J: TRBJ2-5
D: TRBD1
size: NA
V: TRBV24-1

DNA: TGCAGTGCTAGAGATATAGCGGGAGGGGTAGAGACCCAGTACTTC
CDR3: CSARDIAGGVETQYF
J: TRBJ2-5
D: TRBD2
size: few
V: TRBV20-1

DNA: TGTGCCAGCAGTGAATTGGTTCTTGGGGCGGGAGGTAACGAGCAGTACTTC
CDR3: CASSELVLGAGGNEQYF
J: TRBJ2-7
D: TRBD2
size: NA
V: TRBV25-1

DNA: TGTGCCAGCAGCCCAGGACACCAAAGGACAGATACGCAGTATTTT
CDR3: CASSPGHQRTDTQYF
J: TRBJ2-3
D: NA
size: few
V: TRBV11-2

DNA: TGTGCCACCAGTGACCACTTAAATGAAAAACTGTTTTTT
CDR3: CATSDHLNEKLFF
J: TRBJ1-4
D: NA
size: few
V: TRBV24-1

DNA: TGTGCCACCAGCAAGGGGTCGGCGGGGTGGCAAGAGACCCAGTACTTC
CDR3: CATSKGSAGWQETQYF
J: TRBJ2-5
D: NA
size: NA
V: TRBV15

DNA: TGTGCCAGCACCCAGTTGGCGGGGGGGGCGGGGACCCAGTACTTC
CDR3: CASTQLAGGAGTQYF
J: TRBJ2-5
D: TRBD2
size: NA
V: TRBV27

DNA: TGCAGTGCTAGAGATCGGAATCCCCCGAACACTGAAGCTTTCTTT
CDR3: CSARDRNPPNTEAFF
J: TRBJ1-1
D: NA
size: NA
V: TRBV20-1

DNA: TGTGCCAGCAGCACGAGACAGGGGGCCATTACTGAAGCTTTCTTT
CDR3: CASSTRQGAITEAFF
J: TRBJ1-1
D: TRBD1
size: few
V: TRBV11-2

DNA: TGCGCCAGCAGCTTGGGGCCAGCGGGGACCAACAATGAGCAGTTCTTC
CDR3: CASSLGPAGTNNEQFF
J: TRBJ2-1
D: TRBD2
size: few
V: TRBV5-1

DNA: TGTGCCAGCAGTTATTCTGAGGATTACGAGCAGTACTTC
CDR3: CASSYSEDYEQYF
J: TRBJ2-7
D: NA
size: NA
V: TRBV6-2/TRBV6-3

DNA: TGTGCCAGCTCACCGGACAGGGGTAGTAATGAGCAGTTCTTC
CDR3: CASSPDRGSNEQFF
J: TRBJ2-1
D: TRBD1
size: NA
V: TRBV18

DNA: TGTGCCAGCTCACCGGTGGAAGCGCCGGAATGGGAGCAGTACTTC
CDR3: CASSPVEAPEWEQYF
J: TRBJ2-7
D: NA
size: few
V: TRBV18

DNA: TGTGCCAGCAGCTCCTGGACAGGGGACAATGAGCAGTTCTTC
CDR3: CASSSWTGDNEQFF
J: TRBJ2-1
D: TRBD1
size: NA
V: TRBV9

DNA: TGTGCCAGCAGTGAAGCGCTTCCGGCCCCCAGTCACGAGCAGTACTTC
CDR3: CASSEALPAPSHEQYF
J: TRBJ2-7
D: NA
size: NA
V: TRBV2

DNA: TGTGCCAGCAGCGTATTACGGTTTTCCGAGCAGTACTTC
CDR3: CASSVLRFSEQYF
J: TRBJ2-7
D: NA
size: NA
V: TRBV9

DNA: TGTGCCAGCAGCCCATCGGGGGCCGGGGAGACCCAGTACTTC
CDR3: CASSPSGAGETQYF
J: TRBJ2-5
D: NA
size: few
V: TRBV9

DNA: TGTGCCAGCACACAGGGCAGGGGGTGGACTGAAGCTTTCTTT
CDR3: CASTQGRGWTEAFF
J: TRBJ1-1
D: TRBD1
size: few
V: TRBV7-8

DNA: TGTGCCAGCAGCCTAGCCTATAATTCACCCCTCCACTTT
CDR3: CASSLAYNSPLHF
J: TRBJ1-6
D: NA
size: NA
V: TRBV12-3/TRBV12-4

DNA: TGTGCCAGCAGCGAACAGGGGAGCAGCACAGATACGCAGTATTTT
CDR3: CASSEQGSSTDTQYF
J: TRBJ2-3
D: TRBD1
size: few
V: TRBV2

DNA: TGTGCCACCAGTGTACGGGACAGGGGAGCAGATACGCAGTATTTT
CDR3: CATSVRDRGADTQYF
J: TRBJ2-3
D: TRBD1
size: NA
V: TRBV24-1

DNA: TGTGCCATCAGTGAAGGACAGGGGTACAATCAGCCCCAGCATTTT
CDR3: CAISEGQGYNQPQHF
J: TRBJ1-5
D: TRBD1
size: few
V: TRBV10-3

DNA: TGTGCCAGCAGCTTAGGGGGGACACGCCAAGAGACCCAGTACTTC
CDR3: CASSLGGTRQETQYF
J: TRBJ2-5
D: NA
size: NA
V: TRBV7-2

DNA: TGTGCCTGGATGGCTAGCGGGAGAACTGCCTACGAGCAGTACTTC
CDR3: CAWMASGRTAYEQYF
J: TRBJ2-7
D: TRBD2
size: few
V: TRBV30

DNA: TGCGCCAGCAGCCAAGTGACCGCAGTCGCCACCTACGAGCAGTACTTC
CDR3: CASSQVTAVATYEQYF
J: TRBJ2-7
D: NA
size: few
V: TRBV4-3

DNA: TGCGCCAGCAGCCAGAGTGTAGCCGACCGCCTCCACTTT
CDR3: CASSQSVADRLHF
J: TRBJ1-6
D: NA
size: few
V: TRBV4-1

DNA: TGTGCCAGCTCCCCCCACCGACAGGTTCCCGGGGCCAACGTCCTGACTTTC
CDR3: CASSPHRQVPGANVLTF
J: TRBJ2-6
D: NA
size: NA
V: TRBV18

DNA: TGCGCCAGCAGCTTGGAATGGGAAGGAAAACTGTTTTTT
CDR3: CASSLEWEGKLFF
J: TRBJ1-4
D: NA
size: few
V: TRBV5-1

DNA: TGTGCCAGCAGACCCTCCCGGATCAACTCCTACGAGCAGTACTTC
CDR3: CASRPSRINSYEQYF
J: TRBJ2-7
D: NA
size: NA
V: TRBV6-6

DNA: TGTGCCAGCAGCTTGGATCAGGGGGTTCAGCCCCAGCATTTT
CDR3: CASSLDQGVQPQHF
J: TRBJ1-5
D: TRBD1
size: few
V: TRBV5-5

DNA: TGTGCCAGCAGTCCCCCGCCCCATCCGAACACTGAAGCTTTCTTT
CDR3: CASSPPPHPNTEAFF
J: TRBJ1-1
D: NA
size: few
V: TRBV6-5

DNA: TGTGCCAGCAGCTTTTGGGAGAGGGGGCAGGGCTCCTACAATGAGCAGTTCTTC
CDR3: CASSFWERGQGSYNEQFF
J: TRBJ2-1
D: TRBD1
size: NA
V: TRBV9

DNA: TGCAGTGCTTGGGACAGGAGCACAGATACGCAGTATTTT
CDR3: CSAWDRSTDTQYF
J: TRBJ2-3
D: TRBD1
size: few
V: TRBV20-1

DNA: TGTGCCAGCAGTTATCATAGCGGTCCCAGGAACAATGAGCAGTTCTTC
CDR3: CASSYHSGPRNNEQFF
J: TRBJ2-1
D: NA
size: few
V: TRBV2

DNA: TGCAGCGTTGAAGTACGGGCAGTGAACACTGAAGCTTTCTTT
CDR3: CSVEVRAVNTEAFF
J: TRBJ1-1
D: NA
size: few
V: TRBV29-1

DNA: TGTGCCAGCAGCACCCTGGACTCCCACACTGAAGCTTTCTTT
CDR3: CASSTLDSHTEAFF
J: TRBJ1-1
D: NA
size: few
V: TRBV7-9

DNA: TGTGCCAGCAGTTTCTTGGAGCAGTCCTACAATGAGCAGTTCTTC
CDR3: CASSFLEQSYNEQFF
J: TRBJ2-1
D: NA
size: few
V: TRBV27

DNA: TGTGCCAGCAGCTTTGGGACACTTGAAGCTTTCTTT
CDR3: CASSFGTLEAFF
J: TRBJ1-1
D: NA
size: NA
V: TRBV5-4

DNA: TGTGCCATCAGCCTAGGGAACACTGAAGCTTTCTTT
CDR3: CAISLGNTEAFF
J: TRBJ1-1
D: NA
size: few
V: TRBV10-3

DNA: TGCGCCAGCAGCCAAGTAAAGCTCAACACCGGGGAGCTGTTTTTT
CDR3: CASSQVKLNTGELFF
J: TRBJ2-2
D: NA
size: few
V: TRBV4-3

DNA: TGTGCCAGCAGCCCCCAGAGGGGGCCGAACACCGGGGAGCTGTTTTTT
CDR3: CASSPQRGPNTGELFF
J: TRBJ2-2
D: TRBD1
size: few
V: TRBV7-3

DNA: TGTGCCATCAGTGAGATAGTCGGCGGTTATGGCTACACCTTC
CDR3: CAISEIVGGYGYTF
J: TRBJ1-2
D: NA
size: NA
V: TRBV10-3

DNA: TGTGCCAGCAGCTTAGTTTTCAGAACCCCCTTCTACAATGAGCAGTTCTTC
CDR3: CASSLVFRTPFYNEQFF
J: TRBJ2-1
D: NA
size: few
V: TRBV11-3

DNA: TGTGCCAGCAGTGATAGCGGCTCCTACGAGCAGTACTTC
CDR3: CASSDSGSYEQYF
J: TRBJ2-7
D: NA
size: NA
V: TRBV2

DNA: TGTGCCAGCAGTTTGATCCTCGGGATCTACGAGCAGTACTTC
CDR3: CASSLILGIYEQYF
J: TRBJ2-7
D: NA
size: few
V: TRBV12-3/TRBV12-4

DNA: TGTGCCAGCAGCACGTCAGGACTAGCGGGGGGGGAAGAGACCCAGTACTTC
CDR3: CASSTSGLAGGEETQYF
J: TRBJ2-5
D: NA
size: few
V: TRBV21-1

DNA: TGTGCCAGCGAACTAGCGGGGCTAATAAATGAGCAGTTCTTC
CDR3: CASELAGLINEQFF
J: TRBJ2-1
D: TRBD2
size: NA
V: TRBV2

DNA: TGTGCCAGCAGCTGGGGGGGATACACAGATACGCAGTATTTT
CDR3: CASSWGGYTDTQYF
J: TRBJ2-3
D: TRBD2
size: few
V: TRBV7-3

DNA: TGTGCCAGAATTACAGAAAACAATGAGCAGTTCTTC
CDR3: CARITENNEQFF
J: TRBJ2-1
D: NA
size: few
V: TRBV7-9